A single sample is the source of the 15 T cell receptor beta chains below, sequenced in a study of Ad26.COV2.S vaccination and SARS-CoV-2 variants. Treatment in this sample: some 19 received Ad26.COV2.S at low or high dose, single or two shots; a few received placebo; per-sample allocation not given. Material that was analyzed had been drawn on day 63 after the first vaccine or placebo injection. Libraries were prepared by immunoSEQ multiplex PCR; TCRdb keeps only in-frame clonotypes and omits some of them. The sample lists 350,000 to 550,000 clones; roughly 89% were seen once. Sequences were derived from peripheral blood, sampled in a trial of Ad26.COV2.S vaccine versus placebo. These receptors came from a person between 18 and 60 years old who received the Ad26.COV2.S COVID-19 vaccine or a placebo.

The chain is built from TRBV13 and TRBJ1-1; tentatively, D is TRBD1 (5 bases). The CDR3 runs to 12 residues. CDR1 is PRHDT and CDR2 is FYEKMQ in the germline V gene (reference sequence). V was trimmed by 8 bases and J by 1 base, leaving 8 bases between them. CDR3 in amino acids: CASGTANTEAFF. CDR3 sequence (DNA): TGTGCCAGCGGGACGGCGAACACTGAAGCTTTCTTT.

This clone has just one count. This chain joins TRBV18 and TRBJ2-5; D is undetermined. The germline V gene has CDR1 KGHSH and CDR2 LQKENI. V was pared by 2 bases and J by 4 bases, with 11 bases between. The CDR3 covers 14 residues. The CDR3 DNA sequence: TGTGCCAGCTCACCAATCGGCGGAGCAGAGACCCAGTACTTC. Amino acids: CASSPIGGAETQYF.

The rearrangement links TRBV7-8 to TRBJ1-6; D ambiguous. The germline gives CDR1 SGHVS, CDR2 FQNEAQ. The CDR3 runs to 13 residues. Trimming left V 3 bases short and J 10 bases short, with 10 bases between. This CDR3 reads CASSFDTGSPLHF. CDR3 coding DNA: TGTGCCAGCAGCTTCGACACGGGGTCACCCCTCCACTTT.

In this sample, this clone turned up a few times. This chain uses TRBV18 with TRBJ2-7; TRBD2 agrees at 7 bases. CDR1 KGHSH and CDR2 LQKENI come from the germline V gene. The CDR3 spans 15 residues. V lost 0 bases and J lost 6; bases outside the gene matches: 8. CDR3 loop: CASSPPTSWGGEQYF. CDR3 nucleotide sequence: TGTGCCAGCTCACCACCGACCTCGTGGGGGGGCGAGCAGTACTTC. Complete variable domain (other parts from reference TRBV18 and TRBJ2-7): NAGVMQNPRHLVRRRGQEARLRCSPMKGHSHVYWYRQLPEEGLKFMVYLQKENIIDESGMPKERFSAEFPKEGPSILRIQQVVRGDSAAYFCASSPPTSWGGEQYFGPGTRLTVT.

The chain joins TRBV7-9 to TRBJ1-1; 8 positions match TRBD1. Trimming at V came to 5 bases and at J to 0 bases, leaving 8 bases not matched to a gene. Germline assignment: CDR1 SEHNR and CDR2 FQNEAQ (reference sequence). CDR3 length: 16 amino acids. The CDR3 protein is CASSPSHRGVNTEAFF. CDR3 bases: TGTGCCAGCAGCCCATCACACAGGGGGGTGAACACTGAAGCTTTCTTT.

V is TRBV7-2 and J is TRBJ2-3, with 7 bases fitting TRBD2. The CDR3 totals 16 residues. In germline, CDR1 is SGHTA, CDR2 FQGNSA. The junction had 6 bases not matched to a gene; V was cut back by 1 base and J by 2 bases. Here the CDR3 reads CASSLVSSGFTDTQYF. The CDR3 DNA reads TGTGCCAGCAGCTTAGTTAGTAGCGGGTTCACAGATACGCAGTATTTT.

J is TRBJ1-1 and V is TRBV19; D is undetermined. Trimming took 4 bases from V and 2 from J, leaving 11 bases between them. The CDR3 has 14 amino acids. The germline CDR1 and CDR2 sequences are LNHDA and SQIVND (reference sequence). For the CDR3, the DNA is TGTGCCAGTAGTACCAGGACGGTAAACACTGAAGCTTTCTTT. Its translation: CASSTRTVNTEAFF.

The chain is built from TRBV7-7 and TRBJ2-7; D perhaps matches TRBD2 (5 bases). Germline-derived CDR1 and CDR2 are SSHAT and FNYEAQ (reference sequence). The CDR3 runs to 15 residues. CDR3 DNA: TGTGCTAGCAGCCTTATCCGGGAATCGCTCTACGAGCAGTACGTC. Protein product: CASSLIRESLYEQYV.

The rearrangement uses TRBV27 and TRBJ1-5; D ambiguous. This CDR3 has 16 residues. V was trimmed by 2 bases and J by 2 bases, leaving 13 bases between them. Per germline, CDR1 MNHEY and CDR2 SMNVEV (reference sequence). CDR3 DNA: TGTGCCAGCAGTTTAGGCAGGTTTGGTGGCAATCAGCCCCAGCATTTT. It encodes CASSLGRFGGNQPQHF.

The rearrangement links TRBV9 to TRBJ1-6, with a weak D call TRBD1 (5 bases). V dropped 4 bases and J dropped 8 bases, with 13 bases sitting between them. Germline V gene sequence: CDR1 SGDLS, CDR2 YYNGEE. There are 14 residues in the CDR3. CDR3 sequence (DNA): TGTGCCAGCAGCACCCAGGGCTTGGATTCACCCCTCCACTTT. It is translated as CASSTQGLDSPLHF. Filled out from reference TRBV9 and TRBJ1-6, the complete variable domain reads DSGVTQTPKHLITATGQRVTLRCSPRSGDLSVYWYQQSLDQGLQFLIQYYNGEERAKGNILERFSAQQFPDLHSELNLSSLELGDSALYFCASSTQGLDSPLHFGNGTRLTVT.

In nucleotides, the CDR3 is TGCGCCAGCAGCCCTAGAGGGTTCGGCACAGATACGCAGTATTTT. Translation gives CASSPRGFGTDTQYF. The rearrangement links TRBV5-1 to TRBJ2-3; possibly TRBD2 for D (5 bases). This CDR3 is built from 15 residues. Per germline, CDR1 SGHRS and CDR2 YFSETQ. V was clipped by 4 bases and J by 1 base, with 13 bases between them.

V and J are TRBV10-3 and TRBJ1-1, with D possibly TRBD1 on 5 matching bases. This CDR3 spans 14 amino acids. Germline V gives CDR1 ENHRY, CDR2 SYGVKD. Trimming shortened V by 6 bases and J by 4 bases, and 15 bases separated the two germline ends. This chain's CDR3 is CAISAGTGSTEAFF. CDR3 nucleotides: TGTGCCATCAGCGCAGGGACGGGGAGCACTGAAGCTTTCTTT.

The rearrangement uses TRBV7-9 and TRBJ2-7, with a weak D call TRBD2 (5 bases). This CDR3 has 17 residues. Trimming took 5 bases from V and 1 from J, leaving 21 bases between them. Per germline, CDR1 SEHNR and CDR2 FQNEAQ (reference sequence). CDR3 loop: CASSLGGGPQFSYEQYF. The DNA of the CDR3 is TGTGCCAGCAGCCTTGGAGGTGGGCCACAATTTTCCTACGAGCAGTACTTC.

This clone was counted once. V usage is TRBV27 and J usage is TRBJ1-4; 7 nucleotides match TRBD1. The ends lost 6 bases at V and 1 base at J; junction bases unmatched: 8. The CDR3 has 16 amino acids. Germline V CDR1 and CDR2: MNHEY, SMNVEV (reference sequence). The CDR3, as DNA: TGTGCCAGCAGACGTAGGGGGCTTGGAACTAATGAAAAACTGTTTTTT. It encodes CASRRRGLGTNEKLFF.

The chain uses TRBV5-4 and TRBJ1-1; TRBD1 agrees at 7 bases. CDR3 length: 15 residues. Germline trimming cut 3 bases from V and 3 bases from J; bases unmatched to any gene: 8. Germline values: CDR1 SGHNT, CDR2 YYREEE (reference sequence). CDR3: CASSSDDQGDTEAFF. In nucleotides, the CDR3 is TGTGCCAGCAGCTCCGACGACCAGGGGGACACTGAAGCTTTCTTT.